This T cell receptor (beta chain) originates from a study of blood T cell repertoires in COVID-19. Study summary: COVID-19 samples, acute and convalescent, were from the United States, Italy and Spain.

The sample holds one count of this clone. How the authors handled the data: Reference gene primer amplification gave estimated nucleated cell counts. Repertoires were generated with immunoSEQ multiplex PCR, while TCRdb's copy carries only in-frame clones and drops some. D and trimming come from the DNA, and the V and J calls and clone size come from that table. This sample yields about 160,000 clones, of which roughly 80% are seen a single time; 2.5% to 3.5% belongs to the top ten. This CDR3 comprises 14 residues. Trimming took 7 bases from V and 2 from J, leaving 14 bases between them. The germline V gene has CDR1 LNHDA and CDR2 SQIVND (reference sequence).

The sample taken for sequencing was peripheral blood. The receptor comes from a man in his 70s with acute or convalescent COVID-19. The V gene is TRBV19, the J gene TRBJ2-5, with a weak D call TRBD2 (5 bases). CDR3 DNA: TGTGCCAGTACCCCCTCTAGCAGTCAAGAGACCCAGTACTTC. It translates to CASTPSSSQETQYF.